The 17 T cell receptor beta chains presented below share a single source sample, sequenced in a study of control samples from healthy donors and cancer patients (dated by TCRdb to the early 2020s). The library was obtained by the immunoSEQ multiplex PCR assay. TCRdb holds this immuneACCESS table with in-frame rearrangements only. Some clones are missing; in checked studies, unresolved V genes explain under half, and the rest has no known cause. This sample is represented by about 200,000 clones; about nine tenths of them were singletons. Around 1.9% of the sample is held by the ten biggest clonotypes. Sequenced material: blood. Source of these receptors: a man aged 25 to 45 in good health.

The rearrangement joins TRBV11-3 to TRBJ2-5, with D possibly matching TRBD1 (5 bases). The V end lost 8 bases, the J end lost 4 bases, and 11 bases lay between the germline ends. CDR3 length: 12 amino acids. CDR1 and CDR2 (germline): SGHNT, YENEEA. CDR3 protein: CASAGIGETQYF. CDR3 nucleotides: TGTGCCAGCGCAGGGATCGGAGAGACCCAGTACTTC.

This clone was found once. The CDR3 DNA follows: TGTGCCAGCAGTGATGGAGGGGGGGCTTTATCCTACGAGCAGTACTTC. Translated: CASSDGGGALSYEQYF. The V gene is TRBV6-1, the J gene TRBJ2-7; tentatively, D is TRBD2 (7 bases). This CDR3 is 16 amino acids long. Trimming took 3 bases from V and 1 from J, leaving 16 bases between them. From germline, CDR1 is MNHNS and CDR2 SASEGT.

This sequence joins TRBV7-9 and TRBJ1-4; D ambiguous. Germline values: CDR1 SEHNR, CDR2 FQNEAQ (reference sequence). There are 14 residues in the CDR3. Trimming removed 2 bases at V and 6 bases at J, with 10 bases between. CDR3 sequence reads: CASSLTTFDEKLFF. The CDR3 DNA reads as TGTGCCAGCAGCTTAACTACGTTCGATGAAAAACTGTTTTTT. The complete variable domain, with remaining parts taken from reference TRBV7-9 and TRBJ1-4, reads DTGVSQNPRHKITKRGQNVTFRCDPISEHNRLYWYRQTLGQGPEFLTYFQNEAQLEKSRLLSDRFSAERPKGSFSTLEIQRTEQGDSAMYLCASSLTTFDEKLFFGSGTQLSVL.

The rearrangement links TRBV23-1 to TRBJ1-3; D unclear. TRBV23-1 is treated as an ORF (open reading frame) with a function not yet certain. With 5 bases removed from V and 2 bases from J, the gap between germline ends came to 13 bases. The CDR3 consists of 15 residues. The CDR3 DNA reads TGCGCCAGCAGTATGACATTCTTCCCTGGAAACACCATATATTTT. This gives the protein CASSMTFFPGNTIYF.

The chain recombines TRBV18 with TRBJ2-3, with 10 bases matching TRBD2. In germline, CDR1 is KGHSH, CDR2 LQKENI. This CDR3 region has 17 residues. The trim removed 4 bases at V and 0 bases at J, leaving 7 bases unmatched. The CDR3 protein is CASSRRTSGVSTDTQYF. The CDR3 DNA is TGTGCCAGCTCACGTCGTACTAGCGGGGTTAGCACAGATACGCAGTATTTT.

The V and J genes are TRBV7-9 and TRBJ2-7, with D possibly being TRBD1 (5 bases). V shed 1 base and J shed 3 bases, with 10 bases lying between them. Germline values: CDR1 SEHNR, CDR2 FQNEAQ (reference sequence). The CDR3 covers 14 residues. The CDR3 DNA sequence: TGTGCCAGCAGCTTAGGGGGCAGCCTCTACGAGCAGTACTTC. Its protein product is CASSLGGSLYEQYF.

This sequence joins TRBV19 and TRBJ2-3, with D possibly TRBD1 on 6 matching bases. The CDR3 has 18 amino acids. Trimming left V 0 bases short and J 0 bases short, with 16 bases between. The V gene's germline CDR1 is LNHDA and CDR2 SQIVND (reference sequence). CDR3 residues: CASSIDSTGYTSTDTQYF. CDR3 nucleotides: TGTGCCAGTAGTATAGATTCGACAGGCTATACTAGCACAGATACGCAGTATTTT.

As to this clone: Other DNA sequences of this sample code for an identical CDR3. This rearrangement joins TRBV6-5 to TRBJ1-1; a possible D gene is TRBD1 (5 bases). Trimming removed 4 bases at V and 4 bases at J, with 7 bases between. CDR1 is MNHEY and CDR2 is SVGAGI in the germline V gene. There are 12 residues in the CDR3. The CDR3 loop is CASSSGGTEAFF. The CDR3 DNA reads TGTGCCAGCAGTTCTGGGGGCACTGAAGCTTTCTTT.

The chain carries TRBV7-9 and TRBJ1-3; no definite D call. The CDR3 loop spans 17 amino acids. The V and J ends lost 5 bases and 0 bases respectively, with 17 bases between them. Germline V CDR1 and CDR2: SEHNR, FQNEAQ (reference sequence). In nucleotides, the CDR3 is TGTGCCAGCAGCCCTTCGGATGGACGGAGCTCTGGAAACACCATATATTTT. It specifies CASSPSDGRSSGNTIYF.

The genes are TRBV7-9 and TRBJ1-1; D is perhaps TRBD1 (6 bases). Germline loops: CDR1 SEHNR, CDR2 FQNEAQ (reference sequence). With 1 base removed from V and 4 bases from J, the gap between germline ends came to 7 bases. The CDR3 is made up of 13 amino acids. DNA for the CDR3: TGTGCCAGCAGCTTAGTCAGGGGCACTGAAGCTTTCTTT. Residues: CASSLVRGTEAFF. Together with reference TRBV7-9 and TRBJ1-1, the CDR3 gives the full variable domain: DTGVSQNPRHKITKRGQNVTFRCDPISEHNRLYWYRQTLGQGPEFLTYFQNEAQLEKSRLLSDRFSAERPKGSFSTLEIQRTEQGDSAMYLCASSLVRGTEAFFGQGTRLTVV.

The chain carries TRBV29-1 and TRBJ2-2, with 9 bases aligning to TRBD1. With V trimmed by 0 bases and J by 4 bases, 9 bases remained unmatched. Germline loops: CDR1 SQVTM, CDR2 ANQGSEA. The CDR3 length is 17 residues. CDR3 bases: TGCAGCGTTGAAGACCTACAGGGGGCGCGGGGCACCGGGGAGCTGTTTTTT. Translated: CSVEDLQGARGTGELFF.

The chain has TRBV6-2 or TRBV6-3 and TRBJ1-5, with 11 bases matching TRBD1. Germline CDR1 is MNHEY and CDR2 is SVGEGT. The length of the CDR3 is 16 residues. The V segment lost 2 bases and the J segment 4 bases; nucleotides outside the gene matches: 4. CDR3 residues: CASSYSGQGANQPQHF. CDR3 in DNA: TGTGCCAGCAGTTACAGCGGACAGGGGGCAAATCAGCCCCAGCATTTT.

This clone has more than one count but fewer than ten. The V gene is TRBV5-1, the J gene TRBJ2-7; 9 bases agree with TRBD2. The trim removed 3 bases at V and 2 bases at J, leaving 6 bases unmatched. The length of the CDR3 is 15 residues. In germline, CDR1 is SGHRS, CDR2 YFSETQ. The CDR3 bases are TGCGCCAGCAGCTCTCGACTAGCGGTCACCTACGAGCAGTACTTC. Translating it yields CASSSRLAVTYEQYF.

The chain is built from TRBV5-1 and TRBJ2-7; D unresolved. Trimming pared 0 bases from V and 6 bases from J, leaving 10 bases between. CDR1 and CDR2 (germline): SGHRS, YFSETQ. The CDR3 totals 13 residues. CDR3 amino acids: CASSLAFSAEQYF. For the CDR3, the DNA is TGCGCCAGCAGCTTGGCCTTCTCTGCCGAGCAGTACTTC.

This chain uses TRBV19 with TRBJ1-1, with a weak D call TRBD1 (5 bases). Deletions cut 2 bases from V and 3 bases from J, with 10 bases between. Germline V gene sequence: CDR1 LNHDA, CDR2 SQIVND (reference sequence). This CDR3 is built from 14 residues. The CDR3 loop is CASSIQGLYTEAFF. DNA of the CDR3: TGTGCCAGTAGTATACAGGGATTGTACACTGAAGCTTTCTTT.

The chain joins TRBV9 to TRBJ1-1; D is unresolved. V was shortened by 0 bases and J by 1 base, with 4 bases between the two germline ends. This CDR3 region has 13 residues. Germline V gives CDR1 SGDLS, CDR2 YYNGEE. The CDR3 DNA reads as TGTGCCAGCAGCGTAGAGGAGAACACTGAAGCTTTCTTT. Translating gives CASSVEENTEAFF. Full variable domain (missing parts from reference TRBV9 and TRBJ1-1): DSGVTQTPKHLITATGQRVTLRCSPRSGDLSVYWYQQSLDQGLQFLIQYYNGEERAKGNILERFSAQQFPDLHSELNLSSLELGDSALYFCASSVEENTEAFFGQGTRLTVV.

In DNA, the CDR3 is TGCGCCAGCATGACTAGCGGGGGGGCAAGTTCAGATACGCAGTATTTT. This encodes CASMTSGGASSDTQYF. This chain links TRBV10-2 with TRBJ2-3; 14 bases line up with TRBD2. The CDR3 sequence is 16 residues long. V gave up 7 bases and J gave up 4 bases; unmatched junction bases: 7. Germline V lookup: CDR1 WSHSY, CDR2 SAAADI.